This TCR beta chain was sequenced for a study of blood T cell repertoires in COVID-19. Using immunoSEQ multiplex PCR, the repertoire was profiled, and TCRdb retains in-frame clones only, with some absent. This repertoire shows 100,000 or so clones, around 79% found once; its top ten account for about a quarter. Germline CDR1 reads LGHNA; CDR2 reads YSLEER. Trimming took 0 bases from V and 0 from J, leaving 5 bases between them. This CDR3 comprises 14 residues. This sequence originates from a human donor in a cohort sampled during active COVID-19. The V call is TRBV4-3, the J call TRBJ1-2; no firm D call. Sequenced sample: peripheral blood. CDR3 DNA: TGCGCCAGCAGCCAAGATTCAGCTAACTATGGCTACACCTTC. Its translation: CASSQDSANYGYTF.